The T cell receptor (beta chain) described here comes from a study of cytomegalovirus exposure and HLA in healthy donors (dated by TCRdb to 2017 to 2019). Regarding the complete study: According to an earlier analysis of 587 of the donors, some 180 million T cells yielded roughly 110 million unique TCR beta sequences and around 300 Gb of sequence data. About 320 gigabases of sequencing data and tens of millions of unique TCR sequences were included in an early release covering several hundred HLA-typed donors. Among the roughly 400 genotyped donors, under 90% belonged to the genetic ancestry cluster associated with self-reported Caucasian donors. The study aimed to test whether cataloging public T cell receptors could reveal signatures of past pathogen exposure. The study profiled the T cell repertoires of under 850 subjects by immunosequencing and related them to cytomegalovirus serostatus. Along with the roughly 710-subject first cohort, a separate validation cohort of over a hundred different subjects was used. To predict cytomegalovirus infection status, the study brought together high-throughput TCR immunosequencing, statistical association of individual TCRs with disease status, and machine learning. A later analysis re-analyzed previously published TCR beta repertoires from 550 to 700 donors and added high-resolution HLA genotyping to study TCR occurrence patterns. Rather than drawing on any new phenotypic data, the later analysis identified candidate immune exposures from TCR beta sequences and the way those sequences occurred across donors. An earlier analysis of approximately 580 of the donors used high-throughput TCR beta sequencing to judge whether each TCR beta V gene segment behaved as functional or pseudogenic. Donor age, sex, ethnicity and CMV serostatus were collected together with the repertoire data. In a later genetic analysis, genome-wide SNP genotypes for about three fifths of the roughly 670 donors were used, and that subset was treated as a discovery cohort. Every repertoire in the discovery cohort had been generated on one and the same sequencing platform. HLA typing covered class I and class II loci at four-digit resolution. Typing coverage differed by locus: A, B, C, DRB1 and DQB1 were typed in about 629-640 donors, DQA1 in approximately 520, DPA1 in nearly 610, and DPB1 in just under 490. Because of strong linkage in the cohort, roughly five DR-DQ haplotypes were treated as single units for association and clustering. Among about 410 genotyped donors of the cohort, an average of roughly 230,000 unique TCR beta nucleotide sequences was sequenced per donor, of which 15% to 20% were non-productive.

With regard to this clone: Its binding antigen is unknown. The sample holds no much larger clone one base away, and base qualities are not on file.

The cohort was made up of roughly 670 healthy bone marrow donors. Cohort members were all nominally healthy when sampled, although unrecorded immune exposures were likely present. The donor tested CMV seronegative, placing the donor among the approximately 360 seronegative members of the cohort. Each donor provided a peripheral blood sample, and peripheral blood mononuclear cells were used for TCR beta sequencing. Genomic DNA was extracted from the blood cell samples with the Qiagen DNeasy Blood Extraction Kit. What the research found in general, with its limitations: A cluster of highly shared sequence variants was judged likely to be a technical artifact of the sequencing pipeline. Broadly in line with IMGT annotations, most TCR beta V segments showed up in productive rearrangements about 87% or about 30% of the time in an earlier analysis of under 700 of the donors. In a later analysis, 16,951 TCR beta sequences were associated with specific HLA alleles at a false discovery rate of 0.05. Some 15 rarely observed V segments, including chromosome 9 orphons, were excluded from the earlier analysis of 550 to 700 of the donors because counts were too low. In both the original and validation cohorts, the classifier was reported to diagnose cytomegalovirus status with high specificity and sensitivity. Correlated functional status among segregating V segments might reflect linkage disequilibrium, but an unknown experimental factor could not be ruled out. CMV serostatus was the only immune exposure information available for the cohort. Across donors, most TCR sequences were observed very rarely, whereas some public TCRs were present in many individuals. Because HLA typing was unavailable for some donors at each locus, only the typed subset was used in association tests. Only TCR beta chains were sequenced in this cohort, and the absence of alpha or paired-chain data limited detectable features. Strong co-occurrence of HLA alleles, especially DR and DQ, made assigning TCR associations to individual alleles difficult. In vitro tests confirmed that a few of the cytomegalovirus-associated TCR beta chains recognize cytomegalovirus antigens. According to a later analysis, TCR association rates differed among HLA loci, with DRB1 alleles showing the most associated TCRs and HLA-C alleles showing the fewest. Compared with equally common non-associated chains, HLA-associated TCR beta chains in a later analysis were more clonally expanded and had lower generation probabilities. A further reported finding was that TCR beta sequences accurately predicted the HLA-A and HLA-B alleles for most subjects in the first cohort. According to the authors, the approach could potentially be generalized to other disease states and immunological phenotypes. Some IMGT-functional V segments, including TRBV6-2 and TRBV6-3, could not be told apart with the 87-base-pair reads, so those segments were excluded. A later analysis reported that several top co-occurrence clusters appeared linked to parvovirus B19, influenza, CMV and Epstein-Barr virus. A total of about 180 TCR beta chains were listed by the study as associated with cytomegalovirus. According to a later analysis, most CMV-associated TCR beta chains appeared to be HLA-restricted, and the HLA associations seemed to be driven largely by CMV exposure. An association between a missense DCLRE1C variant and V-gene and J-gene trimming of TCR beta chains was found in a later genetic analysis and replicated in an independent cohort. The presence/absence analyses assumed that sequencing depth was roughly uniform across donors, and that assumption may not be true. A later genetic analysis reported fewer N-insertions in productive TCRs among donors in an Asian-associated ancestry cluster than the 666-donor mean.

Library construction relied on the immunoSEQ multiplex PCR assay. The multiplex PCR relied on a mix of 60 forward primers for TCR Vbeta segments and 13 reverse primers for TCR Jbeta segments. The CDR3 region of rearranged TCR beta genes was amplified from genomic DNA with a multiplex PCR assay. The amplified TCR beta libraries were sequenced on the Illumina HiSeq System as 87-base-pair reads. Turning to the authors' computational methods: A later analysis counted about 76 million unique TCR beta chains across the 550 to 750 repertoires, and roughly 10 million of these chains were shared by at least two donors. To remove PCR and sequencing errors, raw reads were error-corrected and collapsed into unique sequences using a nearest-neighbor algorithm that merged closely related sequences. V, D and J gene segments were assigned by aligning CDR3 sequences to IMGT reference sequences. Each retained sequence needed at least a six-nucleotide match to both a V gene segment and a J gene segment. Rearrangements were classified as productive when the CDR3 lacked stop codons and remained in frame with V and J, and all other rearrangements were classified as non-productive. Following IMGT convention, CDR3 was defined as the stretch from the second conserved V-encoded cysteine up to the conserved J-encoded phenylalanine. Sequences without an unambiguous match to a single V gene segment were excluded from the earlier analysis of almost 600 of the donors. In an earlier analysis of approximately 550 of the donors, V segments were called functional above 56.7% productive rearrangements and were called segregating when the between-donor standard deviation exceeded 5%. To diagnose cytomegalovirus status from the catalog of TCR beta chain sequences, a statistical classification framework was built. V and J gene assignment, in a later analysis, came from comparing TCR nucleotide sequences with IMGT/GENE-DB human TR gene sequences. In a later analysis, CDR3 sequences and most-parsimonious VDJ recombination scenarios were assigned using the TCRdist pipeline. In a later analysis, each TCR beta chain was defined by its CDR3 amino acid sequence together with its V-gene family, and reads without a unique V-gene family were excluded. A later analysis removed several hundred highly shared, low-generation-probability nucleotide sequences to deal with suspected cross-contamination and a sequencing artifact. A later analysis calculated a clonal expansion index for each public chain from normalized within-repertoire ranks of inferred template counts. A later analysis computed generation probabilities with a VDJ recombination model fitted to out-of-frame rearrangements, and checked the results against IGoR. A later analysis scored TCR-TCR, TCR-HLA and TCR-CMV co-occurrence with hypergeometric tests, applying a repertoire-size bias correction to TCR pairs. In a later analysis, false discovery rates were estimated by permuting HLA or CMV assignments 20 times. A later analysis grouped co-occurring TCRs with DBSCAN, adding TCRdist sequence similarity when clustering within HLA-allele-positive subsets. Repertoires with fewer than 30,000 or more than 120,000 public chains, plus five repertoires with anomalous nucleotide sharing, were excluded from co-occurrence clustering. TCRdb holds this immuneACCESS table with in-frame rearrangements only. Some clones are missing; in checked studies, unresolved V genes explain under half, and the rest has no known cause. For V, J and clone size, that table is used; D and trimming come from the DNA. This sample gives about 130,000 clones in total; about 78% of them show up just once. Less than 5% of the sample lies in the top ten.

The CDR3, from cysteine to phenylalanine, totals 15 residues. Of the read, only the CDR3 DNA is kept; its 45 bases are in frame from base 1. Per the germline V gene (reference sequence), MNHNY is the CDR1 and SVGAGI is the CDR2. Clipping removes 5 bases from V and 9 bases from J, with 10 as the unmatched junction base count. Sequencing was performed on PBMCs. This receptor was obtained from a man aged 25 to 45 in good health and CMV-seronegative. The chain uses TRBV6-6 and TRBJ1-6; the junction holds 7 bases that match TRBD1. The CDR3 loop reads CASSTKTGRGSPLHF. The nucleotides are TGTGCCAGCAGTACCAAGACAGGGCGAGGTTCACCCCTCCACTTT.